The 10 T cell receptor beta chains listed next were all sequenced from one sample in a study of shared clonotypes between healthy human individuals. Profiling relied on immunoSEQ multiplex PCR, and the TCRdb table lists in-frame clones only, not all of them. The data show 1.5 million to 2.5 million clones, approximately 94% seen once. The naive CD8 subset, CD45RO-negative cells positively selected for CCR7, excluded terminally differentiated effector memory CD45RA+ cells. Sequenced material: naive CD8+ T cells sorted from blood. These receptors were obtained from a man younger than 35 in good health.

Comments on this clone: This sample includes further DNA sequences coding for the same CDR3. This chain links TRBV5-1 with TRBJ2-7, with 7 bases aligning to TRBD2. Germline V gene lookup returns CDR1 SGHRS and CDR2 YFSETQ. Trimming took 2 bases from V and 2 from J; bases not matched to a gene: 4. There are 14 residues in the CDR3. CDR3 loop: CASSFGAGAYEQYF. CDR3 coding DNA: TGCGCCAGCAGCTTCGGGGCGGGGGCCTACGAGCAGTACTTC.

The rearrangement links TRBV19 to TRBJ2-1, with 8 bases that match TRBD2. CDR3 length: 16 residues. CDR1 is LNHDA and CDR2 is SQIVND in the germline V gene (reference sequence). The ends lost 7 bases at V and 2 bases at J; junction bases unmatched: 10. The CDR3 sequence: CASTGGPGLAYNEQFF. Here the CDR3 DNA reads TGTGCCAGTACCGGGGGGCCGGGACTAGCCTACAATGAGCAGTTCTTC.

CDR3 sequence (DNA): TGCAGCGTTGAAGATCGGACGCCGCGGACAGTTCCCCTCTATAGCACAGATACGCAGTATTTT. The encoded protein is CSVEDRTPRTVPLYSTDTQYF. This sequence joins TRBV29-1 and TRBJ2-3, with D perhaps matching TRBD1 (6 bases). V lost 0 bases, J lost 0 bases, and 28 bases lay in between. From germline, CDR1 is SQVTM and CDR2 ANQGSEA. CDR3 length: 21 amino acids.

The V and J genes are TRBV27 and TRBJ2-7; 7 nucleotides agree with TRBD1. The CDR3 loop spans 15 amino acids. The V gene end was trimmed by 5 bases and the J gene end by 1 base; junction bases not matched to a gene: 8. CDR1 is MNHEY, CDR2 SMNVEV, per germline (reference sequence). The CDR3 spells CASSVGTDPSYEQYF. The DNA for the CDR3 is TGTGCCAGCAGTGTCGGGACAGACCCTTCCTACGAGCAGTACTTC.

As to this clone: Other DNA variants within this sample encode the same CDR3. The rearrangement links TRBV5-1 to TRBJ1-1; 7 bases map to TRBD1. The CDR3 is made up of 14 amino acids. Germline V CDR1 and CDR2: SGHRS, YFSETQ. J lost 1 base, V lost 1 base, and 1 base had no gene match. The DNA of the CDR3 is TGCGCCAGCAGCTTGAGGGGGCAGAACACTGAAGCTTTCTTT. Translating it yields CASSLRGQNTEAFF.

V and J are TRBV9 and TRBJ2-7; 10 positions agree with TRBD1. This CDR3 has 15 amino acids. V dropped 3 bases and J dropped 1; count of bases not matched to a gene: 4. The germline V gene encodes CDR1 SGDLS and CDR2 YYNGEE. The CDR3 is CASSAGGQGSYEQYF. DNA for the CDR3: TGTGCCAGCAGCGCCGGGGGACAGGGGTCCTACGAGCAGTACTTC.

V gene TRBV6-6 combines with J gene TRBJ2-7; D uncertain. V lost 6 bases and J 3 bases, leaving 18 bases between the germline ends. The germline gives CDR1 MNHNY, CDR2 SVGAGI (reference sequence). The CDR3 length is 15 residues. Here the CDR3 DNA reads TGTGCCAGCAGCCCCGAGCGCAGCTTTGACTACGAGCAGTACTTC. Protein: CASSPERSFDYEQYF.

V usage is TRBV9 and J usage is TRBJ2-1; tentatively, D is TRBD2 (6 bases). The V gene lost 2 bases and the J gene lost 5 bases, with 8 bases spanning the gap. The CDR3 is made up of 13 amino acids. In germline, CDR1 is SGDLS, CDR2 YYNGEE. The CDR3 bases are TGTGCCAGCAGCGTCGGGACTCACAATGAGCAGTTCTTC. It specifies CASSVGTHNEQFF.

This CDR3 is CASSDPWGGSTDTQYF. The CDR3 bases are TGCGCCAGCAGTGACCCCTGGGGGGGTAGCACAGATACGCAGTATTTT. V and J are TRBV10-2 and TRBJ2-3, with TRBD2 matching over 7 bases. CDR1 is WSHSY and CDR2 is SAAADI in the germline V gene. The CDR3 contains 16 residues. Germline trimming cut 3 bases from V and 0 bases from J; bases unmatched to any gene: 6.

V usage is TRBV4-1 and J usage is TRBJ2-4, with 8 bases matching TRBD1. Germline V gene sequence: CDR1 MGHRA, CDR2 YSYEKL. V lost 0 bases and J lost 7; bases outside the gene matches: 11. The CDR3 has 17 residues. The CDR3 nucleotides are TGCGCCAGCAGCCAAGATCCCGGACAGGGAATTGGGAACATTCAGTACTTC. As protein: CASSQDPGQGIGNIQYF.